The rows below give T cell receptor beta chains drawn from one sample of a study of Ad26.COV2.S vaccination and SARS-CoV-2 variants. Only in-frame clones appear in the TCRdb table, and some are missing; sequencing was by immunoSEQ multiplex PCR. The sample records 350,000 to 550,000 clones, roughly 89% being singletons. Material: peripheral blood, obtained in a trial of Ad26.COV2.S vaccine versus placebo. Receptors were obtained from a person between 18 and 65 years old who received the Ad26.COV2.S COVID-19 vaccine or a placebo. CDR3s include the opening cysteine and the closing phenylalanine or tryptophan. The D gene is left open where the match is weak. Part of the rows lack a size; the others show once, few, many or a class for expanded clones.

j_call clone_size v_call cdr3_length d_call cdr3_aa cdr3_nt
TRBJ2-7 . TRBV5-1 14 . CASSFGGVKYEQYF TGCGCCAGCAGCTTCGGGGGCGTGAAGTACGAGCAGTACTTC
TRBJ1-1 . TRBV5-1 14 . CASGRDVRNTEAFF TGCGCCAGCGGTCGGGACGTCCGGAACACTGAAGCTTTCTTT
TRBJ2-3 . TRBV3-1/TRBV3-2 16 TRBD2 CASSQVSGGVTDTQYF TGTGCCAGCAGCCAAGTTAGCGGGGGAGTCACAGATACGCAGTATTTT
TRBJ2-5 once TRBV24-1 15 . CATSDWGGGGETQYF TGTGCCACCAGTGATTGGGGCGGAGGGGGGGAGACCCAGTACTTC
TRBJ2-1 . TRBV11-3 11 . CASSLEREQFF TGTGCCAGCAGCTTAGAGCGCGAGCAGTTCTTC
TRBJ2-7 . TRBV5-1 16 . CASSLAGGPLNYEQYF TGCGCCAGCAGCTTGGCTGGGGGACCCTTAAACTACGAGCAGTACTTC
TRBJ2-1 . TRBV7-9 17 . CASSLNSGIYSYNEQFF TGTGCCAGCAGCTTAAATTCCGGGATTTACTCCTACAATGAGCAGTTCTTC
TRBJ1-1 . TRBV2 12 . CASSPHREEAFF TGTGCCAGCAGCCCTCACAGGGAGGAAGCTTTCTTT
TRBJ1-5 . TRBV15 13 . CATALGGNQPQHF TGTGCCACCGCCCTCGGCGGCAATCAGCCCCAGCATTTT
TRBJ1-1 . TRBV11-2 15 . CASSLTHYAGTEAFF TGTGCCAGCAGCCTGACCCATTACGCGGGGACTGAAGCTTTCTTT
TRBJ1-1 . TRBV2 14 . CASSEEVSFLGAFF TGTGCCAGCAGTGAAGAGGTGAGCTTTCTCGGAGCTTTCTTT
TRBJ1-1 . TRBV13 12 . CASRRGDTEAFF TGTGCCAGCCGGAGGGGGGACACTGAAGCTTTCTTT
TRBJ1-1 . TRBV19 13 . CASSPPANTEAFF TGTGCCAGTAGCCCCCCGGCGAACACTGAAGCTTTCTTT
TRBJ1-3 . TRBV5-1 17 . CASSFYPGPSSGNTIYF TGCGCCAGCAGCTTTTATCCGGGGCCGAGCTCTGGAAACACCATATATTTT
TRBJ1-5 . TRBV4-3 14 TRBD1 CASSRGQGGQPQHF TGCGCCAGCAGCCGAGGACAGGGAGGTCAGCCCCAGCATTTT
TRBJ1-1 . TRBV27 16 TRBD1 CASSVRDRGSNTEAFF TGTGCCAGCAGTGTCCGGGACAGGGGATCGAACACTGAAGCTTTCTTT
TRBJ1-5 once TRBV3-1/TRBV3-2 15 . CASSRRGGPGQPQHF TGTGCCAGCAGCCGCCGCGGGGGGCCAGGTCAGCCCCAGCATTTT
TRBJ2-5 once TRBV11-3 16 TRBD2 CASSLGRRESQETQYF TGTGCCAGCAGCTTAGGACGGCGGGAGTCCCAAGAGACCCAGTACTTC
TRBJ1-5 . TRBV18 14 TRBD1 CASSEQGADQPQHF TGTGCCAGCTCTGAACAGGGGGCCGATCAGCCCCAGCATTTT
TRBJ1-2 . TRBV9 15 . CASSVHHTGLNGYTF TGTGCCAGCAGCGTCCACCACACAGGGCTCAACGGCTACACCTTC
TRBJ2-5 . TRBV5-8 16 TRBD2 CASSLWGGRLQETQYF TGTGCCAGCAGCTTGTGGGGGGGACGGCTTCAAGAGACCCAGTACTTC
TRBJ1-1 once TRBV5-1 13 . CASSLDLNTEAFF TGCGCCAGCAGCTTGGACCTGAACACTGAAGCTTTCTTT
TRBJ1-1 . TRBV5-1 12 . CASSSGSRQAFF TGCGCCAGCAGCTCTGGTTCCAGGCAAGCTTTCTTT
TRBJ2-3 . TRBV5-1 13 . CASWTTSTDTQYF TGCGCCAGTTGGACTACCTCCACAGATACGCAGTATTTT